This record covers a single TCR beta chain. Its target is not known. This specimen belongs to a study of cytomegalovirus exposure and HLA in healthy donors. V was clipped by 6 bases and J by 5 bases; unmatched bases: 5. Germline CDR1 SGHAT, CDR2 FQNNGV. This CDR3 has 15 amino acids. Study findings and constraints: Published work reported that the classifier diagnosed cytomegalovirus status with high specificity and sensitivity. Several of the most significant clusters were apparently associated with common viral pathogens in a later analysis. The study labeled 170 or so TCR beta chains cytomegalovirus-associated. Reportedly, fewer N-insertions than the approximately 600-donor mean appeared in an Asian-associated ancestry cluster in a later analysis.

The primer mix had 60 Vbeta and 13 Jbeta primers. Assay: immunoSEQ multiplex PCR; the TCRdb copy retains only in-frame clones and omits some. This sample yields approximately 51,000 clones, of which around three quarters are seen a single time; 5% to 7.5% belongs to the top ten. This TCR was recovered from a man aged 30-40 years in good health and CMV-seronegative. This chain joins TRBV11-2 and TRBJ2-2, with 11 bases lining up with TRBD2. The specimen sequenced was PBMCs. CDR3 amino acids: CASSSSGRFTGELFF. CDR3 DNA: TGTGCCAGCAGTTCTAGCGGGAGGTTTACCGGGGAGCTGTTTTTT.